This entry lists 29 T cell receptor beta chains sequenced from one sample in a study of cytomegalovirus exposure and HLA in healthy donors. The PCR ran on 60 Vbeta and 13 Jbeta primers. The table came from immunoSEQ multiplex PCR; TCRdb's copy has only in-frame clones and leaves some out. The table records around 130,000 clones, 70% to 80% of them present only once. What was sequenced was PBMCs. The source is a man aged 45-65 years in good health and CMV-seronegative.

The J gene is TRBJ2-7, the V gene TRBV28, with 12 bases lining up with TRBD2. Germline V CDR1 and CDR2: MDHEN, SYDVKM. The CDR3 is 15 residues long. The V and J ends lost 5 bases and 4 bases, in that order; junction bases with no gene match: 6. CDR3 nucleotides: TGTGCCAGCAGTCTAGCGGGAGGGCCTTTATACGAGCAGTACTTC. Translation: CASSLAGGPLYEQYF.

This clone was recorded only once. The rearrangement joins TRBV10-3 to TRBJ2-3; no clear D. CDR1 ENHRY and CDR2 SYGVKD come from the germline V gene. This CDR3 is built from 14 residues. V dropped 10 bases and J dropped 0 bases, with 14 bases sitting between them. CDR3 sequence reads: CASATTSSTDTQYF. In DNA, the CDR3 is TGTGCCAGCGCAACCACCTCTAGCACAGATACGCAGTATTTT.

This clone has a single count. This chain connects TRBV10-3 to TRBJ1-2; possible D gene TRBD1, 6 bases. Trimming removed 6 bases at V and 2 bases at J, with 10 bases between. The CDR3 sequence is 13 residues long. Per the germline V gene, CDR1 is ENHRY and CDR2 is SYGVKD. The CDR3 spells CAIRDTGNYGYTF. In DNA form, the CDR3 reads TGTGCCATCAGAGATACAGGGAACTATGGCTACACCTTC.

This clone was counted ten times or more. The gene calls are TRBV2 and TRBJ1-5; D is undetermined. Germline V gives CDR1 SNHLY, CDR2 FYNNEI. Trimming removed 2 bases at V and 1 base at J, with 15 bases between. The CDR3 covers 17 residues. As DNA, the CDR3 is TGTGCCAGCAGTGAATCCCGAGGGCGATGGAGCAATCAGCCCCAGCATTTT. Translating it yields CASSESRGRWSNQPQHF.

The V call is TRBV7-8, the J call TRBJ2-1; the D is unclear. V was shortened by 2 bases and J by 0 bases, with 8 bases between the two germline ends. This CDR3 comprises 15 residues. The germline CDR1 and CDR2 sequences are SGHVS and FQNEAQ. CDR3: CASSLYRSSYNEQFF. The DNA for the CDR3 is TGTGCCAGCAGCTTATATCGGAGCTCCTACAATGAGCAGTTCTTC.

This clone turned up a few times. V is TRBV29-1 and J is TRBJ1-2, with D unresolved. V gave up 1 base and J gave up 8 bases, with 14 bases separating them. The V gene's germline CDR1 is SQVTM and CDR2 ANQGSEA. CDR3 length equals 13 residues. CDR3 sequence: CSVEAKAVSGYTF. DNA of the CDR3: TGCAGCGTTGAAGCTAAGGCGGTTTCGGGCTACACCTTC.

The chain links TRBV5-4 to TRBJ2-2, with 14 positions matching TRBD2. Germline trimming cut 4 bases from V and 7 bases from J; bases unmatched to any gene: 6. This CDR3 spans 16 amino acids. Germline lookup yields CDR1 SGHNT and CDR2 YYREEE (reference sequence). In nucleotides, the CDR3 is TGTGCCAGCAGCCCCGGGACTAGCGGGAGCGGCGGGGAGCTGTTTTTT. It codes for CASSPGTSGSGGELFF.

The chain is built from TRBV10-3 and TRBJ2-7; D might be TRBD1 (7 bases). CDR1 and CDR2 (germline): ENHRY, SYGVKD. This CDR3 is built from 14 residues. V dropped 6 bases and J dropped 7 bases, with 19 bases sitting between them. The CDR3 sequence: CAIRRDSFAEEQYF. In nucleotides, the CDR3 is TGTGCCATCAGGCGGGACAGCTTCGCGGAGGAGCAGTACTTC.

This clone turned up a few times. This chain uses TRBV5-4 with TRBJ2-1; a possible D gene is TRBD2 (6 bases). Germline-derived CDR1 and CDR2 are SGHNT and YYREEE (reference sequence). CDR3 length equals 16 residues. V was trimmed by 4 bases and J by 3 bases, leaving 17 bases between them. The CDR3 region has the DNA TGTGCCAGCAGCCTCGCGGGACTGGGGAGCTACAATGAGCAGTTCTTC. This codes for CASSLAGLGSYNEQFF.

The sample holds one count of this clone. This chain joins TRBV11-2 and TRBJ2-7, with a tentative D call TRBD1 (6 bases). The CDR3 loop spans 14 amino acids. V gave up 5 bases and J gave up 2 bases, with 13 bases separating them. CDR1 and CDR2 (germline): SGHAT, FQNNGV. For the CDR3, the DNA is TGTGCCAGCAGCCTCAGGGGAACTACCTACGAGCAGTACTTC. It yields the protein CASSLRGTTYEQYF.

This chain uses TRBV19 with TRBJ2-5, with D possibly being TRBD2 (5 bases). V gave up 3 bases and J gave up 6 bases, with 11 bases separating them. The CDR3 sequence is 13 residues long. Per germline, CDR1 LNHDA and CDR2 SQIVND (reference sequence). The chain's CDR3 is CASSIRGEQTQYF. CDR3 DNA sequence: TGTGCCAGTAGTATTCGGGGAGAGCAGACCCAGTACTTC.

The chain recombines TRBV30 with TRBJ2-3; tentative D call: TRBD1 (6 bases). This CDR3 has 13 amino acids. The germline CDR1 and CDR2 sequences are GTSNPN and SVGIG (reference sequence). V was shortened by 7 bases and J by 5 bases, with 16 bases between the two germline ends. The CDR3 DNA follows: TGTGCCTCCTACAGGGAATCGGGAGATACGCAGTATTTT. It encodes CASYRESGDTQYF.

The chain has TRBV29-1 and TRBJ1-2; 7 nucleotides line up with TRBD1. V gave up 6 bases and J gave up 3 bases; unmatched junction bases: 7. Per the germline V gene, CDR1 is SQVTM and CDR2 is ANQGSEA. This CDR3 is built from 13 residues. The CDR3 protein is CSVTRGTDYGYTF. The DNA for the CDR3 is TGCAGCGTCACCCGCGGGACAGACTATGGCTACACCTTC.

The chain joins TRBV28 to TRBJ1-4, with no clear D. V was shortened by 5 bases and J by 6 bases, with 13 bases between the two germline ends. This CDR3 contains 14 residues. Germline V gene data show CDR1 as MDHEN and CDR2 as SYDVKM. The CDR3 here is CASSPRESDEKLFF. CDR3 DNA sequence: TGTGCCAGCAGTCCAAGGGAGAGTGATGAAAAACTGTTTTTT.

This clone was detected only once. V and J are TRBV30 and TRBJ2-7; 13 bases line up with TRBD2. Unmatched junction bases numbered 2, after V lost 1 base and J lost 5 bases. Germline V gene lookup returns CDR1 GTSNPN and CDR2 SVGIG (reference sequence). CDR3 length: 14 residues. The CDR3 region is CAWSAGLAGNEQYF. In DNA form, the CDR3 reads TGTGCCTGGAGTGCGGGACTAGCGGGAAACGAGCAGTACTTC.

J is TRBJ2-7 and V is TRBV4-1, with D maybe TRBD2 (6 bases). In germline, CDR1 is MGHRA, CDR2 YSYEKL. The CDR3 has 16 residues. Trimming took 0 bases from V and 6 from J, leaving 18 bases between them. The CDR3 nucleotides read TGCGCCAGCAGCCAAGATGCTGGCGGGGCGGTTTCCGAGCAGTACTTC. Translation gives CASSQDAGGAVSEQYF.

The chain recombines TRBV19 with TRBJ2-7; 10 bases agree with TRBD2. This CDR3 region has 14 residues. From germline, CDR1 is LNHDA and CDR2 SQIVND (reference sequence). J gave up 5 bases and V 6 bases, and 7 bases lay outside the gene matches. The CDR3 protein is CASSASGRSHEQYF. The CDR3 DNA follows: TGTGCCAGTAGCGCTAGCGGGAGATCCCACGAGCAGTACTTC.

A remark on this clone: The identical CDR3 is also encoded by other nucleotide sequences in the sample. This chain joins TRBV2 and TRBJ2-7, with TRBD1 identical over 10 bases. The CDR3 is made up of 12 amino acids. Germline CDR1 and CDR2: SNHLY and FYNNEI. J gave up 6 bases and V 5 bases, and 1 base lay outside the gene matches. CDR3 in amino acids: CASSRDRGEQYF. The CDR3 region has the DNA TGTGCCAGCAGTAGGGACAGGGGCGAGCAGTACTTC.

This clone was picked up a small number of times. This sequence joins TRBV6-6 and TRBJ1-1; the D gene is possibly TRBD1 (6 bases). From germline, CDR1 is MNHNY and CDR2 SVGAGI (reference sequence). Trimming took off 5 bases at V and 2 bases at J, with 9 bases between the two ends. The CDR3 length is 13 residues. For the CDR3, the DNA is TGTGCCAGCAGTCGACAGGCTAACACTGAAGCTTTCTTT. Translated, it gives CASSRQANTEAFF.

This clone was counted only a few times. The rearrangement links TRBV5-1 to TRBJ1-4; 8 nucleotides agree with TRBD1. The CDR3 spans 17 residues. In germline, CDR1 is SGHRS, CDR2 YFSETQ. Unmatched junction bases numbered 4, after V lost 0 bases and J lost 0 bases. The DNA of the CDR3 is TGCGCCAGCAGCTTGGGGGAGGGACAGGCAACTAATGAAAAACTGTTTTTT. Translation: CASSLGEGQATNEKLFF.

A single count supports this clone. This chain links TRBV29-1 with TRBJ1-1; TRBD1 aligns across 7 bases. The trim removed 7 bases at V and 4 bases at J, leaving 9 bases unmatched. The germline V gene encodes CDR1 SQVTM and CDR2 ANQGSEA. CDR3 length: 13 amino acids. The DNA for the CDR3 is TGCAGCGGTAAACAGGGGACAACCACTGAAGCTTTCTTT. Amino acid sequence: CSGKQGTTTEAFF.

V usage is TRBV10-1 and J usage is TRBJ2-1; 13 bases are shared with TRBD2. Germline assignment: CDR1 WNHNN and CDR2 SYGVQD (reference sequence). The V segment lost 4 bases and the J segment 9 bases; nucleotides outside the gene matches: 6. The CDR3 loop spans 15 amino acids. In DNA form, the CDR3 reads TGCGCCAGCAGTGCCGGGACTAGCGGGACTATTGAGCAGTTCTTC. Amino acid sequence: CASSAGTSGTIEQFF.

The genes are TRBV9 and TRBJ1-4, with D uncertain. Trimming took 0 bases from V and 4 from J, leaving 7 bases between them. Germline lookup yields CDR1 SGDLS and CDR2 YYNGEE. The CDR3 extends over 14 amino acids. CDR3 amino acids: CASSVGQVNEKLFF. CDR3 DNA: TGTGCCAGCAGCGTAGGACAAGTTAATGAAAAACTGTTTTTT.

The genes are TRBV5-1 and TRBJ2-1, with 13 bases fitting TRBD2. The V gene end was trimmed by 4 bases and the J gene end by 10 bases; junction bases not matched to a gene: 11. The V gene's germline CDR1 is SGHRS and CDR2 YFSETQ. The CDR3 sequence is 16 residues long. The DNA for the CDR3 is TGCGCCAGCAGCATGACAATACTAGCGGGAGGGGTAGAGCAGTTCTTC. Amino acid sequence: CASSMTILAGGVEQFF.

The chain has TRBV29-1 and TRBJ1-4, with 9 bases fitting TRBD1. J lost 7 bases, V lost 7 bases, and 10 bases had no gene match. The germline CDR1 and CDR2 sequences are SQVTM and ANQGSEA. The CDR3 consists of 14 residues. The CDR3 nucleotides read TGCAGCGCCCGACAGGGACAGGGAGGTGAAAAACTGTTTTTT. It translates to CSARQGQGGEKLFF.

This clone was counted between two and nine times. The chain uses TRBV6-5 and TRBJ2-7; 11 bases align to TRBD2. Germline V gene sequence: CDR1 MNHEY, CDR2 SVGAGI. The CDR3 covers 15 residues. V was pared by 2 bases and J by 3 bases, with 3 bases of the junction left unmatched. In DNA form, the CDR3 reads TGTGCCAGCAGTTACGGACTAGCGGGTCGCTACGAGCAGTACTTC. Encoded protein: CASSYGLAGRYEQYF.

This clone has a handful of counts. The gene calls are TRBV9 and TRBJ2-2; D possibly corresponds to TRBD1 (6 bases). This CDR3 has 16 amino acids. V was cut by 0 bases and J by 3 bases, with 12 bases left in between. The germline V gene encodes CDR1 SGDLS and CDR2 YYNGEE. The CDR3 nucleotides are TGTGCCAGCAGCGTAGGGCCAGGGGCGGACACCGGGGAGCTGTTTTTT. It specifies CASSVGPGADTGELFF.

Here the CDR3 reads CASRQRTGVNYGYTF. As DNA, the CDR3 is TGTGCCAGCAGACAAAGGACAGGGGTAAACTATGGCTACACCTTC. The chain uses TRBV28 and TRBJ1-2; 9 bases align to TRBD1. J lost 2 bases, V lost 6 bases, and 7 bases had no gene match. From germline, CDR1 is MDHEN and CDR2 SYDVKM. The CDR3 is 15 residues long.

V and J are TRBV5-4 and TRBJ2-2; D possibly corresponds to TRBD1 (5 bases). This CDR3 contains 15 residues. V dropped 5 bases and J dropped 6 bases, with 17 bases sitting between them. From germline, CDR1 is SGHNT and CDR2 YYREEE (reference sequence). CDR3 nucleotides: TGTGCCAGCAGTCCTTGGTCCAGGGTCCCCGGGGAGCTGTTTTTT. Amino acid sequence: CASSPWSRVPGELFF.